The present T cell receptor beta chain was sequenced within a study of cytomegalovirus exposure and HLA in healthy donors. Study context: Researchers found that approximately 80% of under 450 genotyped donors fell within the Caucasian-associated ancestry cluster. General study points: Reportedly, cytomegalovirus status was diagnosed with high sensitivity and specificity. Later analysis associated a missense DCLRE1C variant with TCR beta V- and J-gene trimming.

This clone has only a few counts. Its antigen is unidentified. The germline CDR1 and CDR2 sequences are LNHDA and SQIVND (reference sequence). The V end was cut by 5 bases, the J end by 5 bases, with 15 bases between. The CDR3 runs to 15 residues. Primers included in the PCR were 60 Vbeta and 13 Jbeta primers. The data were produced by immunoSEQ multiplex PCR, yet TCRdb's version contains in-frame clones alone and is incomplete. Of some 120,000 clones in the sample, under 85% were seen once. This chain uses TRBV19 with TRBJ2-2; tentative D call: TRBD2 (5 bases). Sequencing was performed on PBMCs. The sequence was obtained from a woman between 50 and 59 years old in good health and CMV-seropositive. CDR3 DNA: TGTGCCAGTAGTTTCAGAGGTCGGGGAACCGGGGAGCTGTTTTTT. Amino acids: CASSFRGRGTGELFF.